The sequence of this T cell receptor beta chain was determined in a study of blood T cell repertoires in COVID-19. About the study: Samples came from the United States, Italy and Spain, spanning acute and convalescent COVID-19. T cells, B-cell-depleted T cells, or PBMCs provided the cDNA or gDNA that served as material.

This CDR3 region has 12 residues. Per the germline V gene, CDR1 is SGHAT and CDR2 is FQNNGV. Trimming took off 5 bases at V and 10 bases at J, with 11 bases between the two ends. Original analysis: Scientists estimated how many nucleated cells there were by amplifying reference gene primers. This table comes from immunoSEQ multiplex PCR, and its TCRdb copy is limited to in-frame clones, with some not included. The V and J calls and clone size come from that table; D and trimming were worked out from the DNA. Altogether approximately 45,000 clones are present, around 85% being singletons, with the ten largest covering 12% to 15%.

The sequenced material came from peripheral blood. This chain links TRBV11-2 with TRBJ1-4, with D perhaps TRBD1 (5 bases). The receptor's source is a human donor in a cohort sampled during active COVID-19. For the CDR3, the DNA is TGTGCCAGCAGCCCAGGGCGGGGAAAACTGTTTTTT. Translated: CASSPGRGKLFF. Full variable domain (rest looked up from reference TRBV11-2 and TRBJ1-4): EAGVAQSPRYKIIEKRQSVAFWCNPISGHATLYWYQQILGQGPKLLIQFQNNGVVDDSQLPKDRFSAERLKGVDSTLKIQPAKLEDSAVYLCASSPGRGKLFFGSGTQLSVL.